This entry describes one T cell receptor (beta chain). Its antigen is undetermined. 5'RACE template switching added a universal primer site and UMIs to TCR cDNA. TCRdb processed the 5' RACE reads anew with MiXCR; each CDR3 protein has one entry. The repertoire holds about 170,000 distinct CDR3 sequences, with approximately 11% as singletons. The data stem from a study of T cells after yellow fever vaccination. Across the whole study: Libraries from low-cell-number fractions were prepared with the SMART-Seq v4 Ultra Low Input RNA kit.

Study results and limitations: The study found a weaker secondary response that peaked faster, day 5 versus 15. Booster samples showed a return of most primary-vaccination clones (approximately 95% CD4, approximately 90% CD8).

Sequenced here: CD8+ T cells sorted from PBMCs, sampled 15 days after the yellow fever booster vaccination. This sequence originates from a man aged 18 to 29 who received the YFV17D yellow fever vaccine.

The CDR3 sequence is CASRFTGGGSPLHF. CDR3 DNA sequence: TGTGCCAGCAGATTCACAGGGGGCGGTTCACCCCTCCACTTT. The rearrangement joins TRBV27 to TRBJ1-6; 9 nucleotides agree with TRBD1. Per the germline V gene, CDR1 is MNHEY and CDR2 is SMNVEV (reference sequence). V shed 6 bases, J shed 9 bases, and the junction held 6 bases outside the gene matches. The CDR3 length is 14 residues.